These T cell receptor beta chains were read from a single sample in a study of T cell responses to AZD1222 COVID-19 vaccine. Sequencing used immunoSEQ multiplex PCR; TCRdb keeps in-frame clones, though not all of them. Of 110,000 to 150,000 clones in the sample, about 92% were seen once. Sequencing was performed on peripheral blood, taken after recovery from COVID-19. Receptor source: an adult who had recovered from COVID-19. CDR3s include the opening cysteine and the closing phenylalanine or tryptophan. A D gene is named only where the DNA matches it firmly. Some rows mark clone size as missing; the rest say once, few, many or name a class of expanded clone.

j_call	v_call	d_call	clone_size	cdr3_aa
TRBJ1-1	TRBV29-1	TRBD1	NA	CSGKGTAMNTEAFF
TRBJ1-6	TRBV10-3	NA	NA	CAISRGSNNSPLHF
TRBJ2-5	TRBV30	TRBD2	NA	CAWSTGLAGVETQYF
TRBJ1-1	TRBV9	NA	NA	CASSDMNTEAFF
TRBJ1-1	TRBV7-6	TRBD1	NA	CASSLGFPGQGLGTEAFF
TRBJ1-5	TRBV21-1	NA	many	CASSIKGGRSEIYSNQPQHF
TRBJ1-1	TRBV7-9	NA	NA	CASSSETQGSNTEAFF
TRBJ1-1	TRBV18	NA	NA	CASSPPTGTEAFF
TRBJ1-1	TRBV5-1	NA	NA	CASSSNGADFTEAFF
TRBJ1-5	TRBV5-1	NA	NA	CVSSRSSNQPQHF
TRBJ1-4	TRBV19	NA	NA	CASSISQAEKLFF
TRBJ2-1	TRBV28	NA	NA	CASSQGPAYNEQFF
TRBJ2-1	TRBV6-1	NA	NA	CASSENRGTRLSSYNEQFF
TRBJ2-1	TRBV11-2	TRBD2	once	CASSLNRVAGGNEQFF
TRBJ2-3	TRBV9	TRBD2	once	CASSPRRSSGRGGTDTQYF
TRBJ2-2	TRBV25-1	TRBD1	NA	CASSRGTNTGELFF
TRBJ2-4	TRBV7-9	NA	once	CASSLSGDNRKGAKNIQYF
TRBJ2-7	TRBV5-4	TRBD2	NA	CASSPDYGTSVSYEQYF
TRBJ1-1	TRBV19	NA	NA	CATNGLGKNTEAFF
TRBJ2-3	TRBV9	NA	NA	CASSVLAGRPTDTQYF
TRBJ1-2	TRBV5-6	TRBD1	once	CASSTPGQGNYGYTF
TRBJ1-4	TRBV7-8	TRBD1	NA	CASSNDRGLWEKLFF
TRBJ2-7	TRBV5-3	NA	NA	CARSTWSYEQYF
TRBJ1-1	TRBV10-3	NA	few	CAISGTENTEAFF
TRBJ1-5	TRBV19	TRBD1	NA	CASSIVDRGGQPQHF
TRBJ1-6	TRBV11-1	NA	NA	CASSLFRNSPLHF
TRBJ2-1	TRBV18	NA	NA	CASSPPLSSYNEQFF
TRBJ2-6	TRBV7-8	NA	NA	CASSAYGSDSGANVLTF
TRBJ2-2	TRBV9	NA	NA	CASSGSGTGELFF
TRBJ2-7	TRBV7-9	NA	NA	CASSPPVGDEQYF
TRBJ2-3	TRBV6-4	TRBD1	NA	CASSDSGTGVNTDTQYF
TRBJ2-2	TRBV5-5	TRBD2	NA	CASSLLAGGPRAGELFF
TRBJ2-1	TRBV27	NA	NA	CASAISSSYNEQFF
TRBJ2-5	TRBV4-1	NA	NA	CASSQDPDYGQETQYF
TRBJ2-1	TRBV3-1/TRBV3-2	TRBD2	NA	CASSRGLAGPFSSYNEQFF
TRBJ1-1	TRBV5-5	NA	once	CASSSRLDAEAFF
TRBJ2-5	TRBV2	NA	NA	CASTTRETQYF
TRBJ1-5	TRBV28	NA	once	CASKLSNQPQHF
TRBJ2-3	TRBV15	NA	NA	CATSRDHRDTQYF
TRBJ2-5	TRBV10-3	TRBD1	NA	CAISSDRDGETQYF
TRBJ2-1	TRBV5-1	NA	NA	CASSLELAGKGGEQFF
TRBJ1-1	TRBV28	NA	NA	CASSPVGAFTEAFF
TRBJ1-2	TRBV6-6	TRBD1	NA	CASSYPQGTEGYTF
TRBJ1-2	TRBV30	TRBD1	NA	CAWRGQGAQHGYTF
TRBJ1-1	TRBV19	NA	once	CASKGIRMENTEAFF
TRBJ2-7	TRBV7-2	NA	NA	CATGLGAFYEQYF
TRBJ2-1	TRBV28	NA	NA	CASSGLTNEQFF
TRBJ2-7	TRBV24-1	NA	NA	CATTGSSYEQYF
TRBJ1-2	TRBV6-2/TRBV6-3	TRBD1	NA	CASSKTGGIDGYTF
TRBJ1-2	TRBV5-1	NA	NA	CASSLAGGDGYTF
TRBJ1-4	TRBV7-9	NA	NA	CASSRRAARDEEKLFF
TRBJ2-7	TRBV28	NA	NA	CASRGPRNEQYF
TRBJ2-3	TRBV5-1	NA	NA	CASSKVRDTDTQYF
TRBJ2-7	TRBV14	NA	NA	CASSQEGRLSYEQYF
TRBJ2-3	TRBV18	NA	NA	CASSLGVPGSTDTQYF
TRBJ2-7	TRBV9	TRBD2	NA	CASSPLAGPSLDEQYF
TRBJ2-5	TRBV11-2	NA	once	CASSPKTGQETQYF
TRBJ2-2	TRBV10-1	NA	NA	CASKQGQNTGELFF
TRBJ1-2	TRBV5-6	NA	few	CASSLVGARENYGYTF